The rows below give T cell receptor beta chains drawn from one sample of a study of blood T cell repertoires in COVID-19. Only in-frame clones appear in the TCRdb table, and some are missing; sequencing was by immunoSEQ multiplex PCR. The data show approximately 390,000 clones, around 87% seen once. The sequenced material came from peripheral blood. These TCRs come from a woman aged 55-69 years with COVID-19, enrolled during active disease. Each CDR3 is given with its conserved first and last residue. D genes are given only for firm matches. For some rows the clone size is stated as once, few or many, or as a class when expanded; others skip it.

NA,TRBJ1-3,TRBV5-1,TRBD1,CASSLTGVANTIYF,TGCGCCAGCAGCTTGACAGGGGTAGCCAACACCATATATTTT
NA,TRBJ1-1,TRBV3-1/TRBV3-2,NA,CASSQGYRSPSGAEAFF,TGTGCCAGCAGCCAAGGGTATCGGAGTCCGAGTGGAGCGGAAGCTTTCTTT
NA,TRBJ2-7,TRBV2,NA,CASSQTETYEQYF,TGTGCCAGCAGCCAGACAGAGACCTACGAGCAGTACTTC
NA,TRBJ1-6,TRBV15,NA,CATSPVSISYNSPLHF,TGTGCCACCAGCCCAGTTTCCATTTCCTATAATTCACCCCTCCACTTT
NA,TRBJ2-7,TRBV6-6,TRBD1,CASSRPGQGTYEQYF,TGTGCCAGCAGTAGGCCGGGACAGGGAACCTACGAGCAGTACTTC
NA,TRBJ1-5,TRBV7-9,NA,CASSLAQANQPQHF,TGTGCCAGCAGCTTAGCTCAGGCAAATCAGCCCCAGCATTTT
NA,TRBJ2-3,TRBV9,TRBD2,CASSGGLANQYF,TGTGCCAGCAGCGGGGGACTAGCGAATCAGTATTTT
NA,TRBJ2-2,TRBV5-4,TRBD2,CASSFLAGGDTGELFF,TGTGCCAGCAGCTTTCTGGCGGGGGGGGACACCGGGGAGCTGTTTTTT
NA,TRBJ2-5,TRBV18,TRBD2,CASSPPGLADKTQYF,TGTGCCAGCTCACCACCGGGACTAGCGGATAAGACCCAGTACTTC
NA,TRBJ2-3,TRBV3-1/TRBV3-2,NA,CASSQEFSLTLGTDTQYF,TGTGCCAGCAGCCAAGAGTTCAGTCTTACCCTAGGCACAGATACGCAGTATTTT
NA,TRBJ1-6,TRBV3-1/TRBV3-2,NA,CASSQELNSPLHF,TGTGCCAGCAGCCAGGAACTAAATTCACCCCTCCACTTT
NA,TRBJ1-5,TRBV2,NA,CASSRQDLSNQPQHF,TGTGCCAGCAGCCGACAGGACCTAAGTAATCAGCCCCAGCATTTT
NA,TRBJ2-1,TRBV7-9,TRBD2,CASSPTSGGPGEQFF,TGTGCCAGCAGCCCTACTAGCGGGGGGCCGGGTGAGCAGTTCTTC
few,TRBJ1-2,TRBV21-1,NA,CASSKLSCDYGGWYYGYTF,TGTGCCAGCAGCAAATTGAGTTGCGATTACGGGGGGTGGTACTATGGCTACACCTTC
NA,TRBJ2-1,TRBV4-1,TRBD1,CASNPRLGQDNEQFF,TGCGCCAGCAACCCCCGGCTCGGACAGGACAATGAGCAGTTCTTC
NA,TRBJ1-4,TRBV27,TRBD1,CASGTGANEKLFF,TGTGCCAGCGGGACAGGAGCAAATGAAAAACTGTTTTTT
NA,TRBJ1-2,TRBV3-1/TRBV3-2,NA,CASSHNRGIYGYTF,TGTGCCAGCAGCCATAACCGAGGGATCTATGGCTACACCTTC
NA,TRBJ2-2,TRBV2,NA,CAGGDTGELFF,TGTGCCGGAGGGGACACCGGGGAGCTGTTTTTT
NA,TRBJ1-4,TRBV6-6,TRBD1,CASSNPGQGNEKLFF,TGTGCCAGCAGTAACCCGGGACAGGGGAATGAAAAACTGTTTTTT
NA,TRBJ1-1,TRBV5-6,TRBD1,CASSSTGTGNTEAFF,TGTGCCAGCAGCAGTACCGGGACAGGGAACACTGAAGCTTTCTTT
NA,TRBJ2-7,TRBV5-4,TRBD2,CASSLRGGNEQYF,TGTGCCAGCAGCTTGCGGGGGGGTAACGAGCAGTACTTC
NA,TRBJ2-1,TRBV7-6,TRBD2,CASSMLAGGPNEQFF,TGTGCCAGCAGCATGCTAGCGGGGGGGCCCAATGAGCAGTTCTTC
NA,TRBJ1-6,TRBV5-1,TRBD1,CASSGGTGGNSPLHF,TGCGCCAGCAGCGGCGGGACAGGAGGTAATTCACCCCTCCACTTT
once,TRBJ1-1,TRBV9,TRBD1,CASSGRDRGLWDTEAFF,TGTGCCAGCAGCGGCCGGGACAGGGGGCTATGGGACACTGAAGCTTTCTTT
NA,TRBJ1-3,TRBV21-1,NA,CASSPGQGPGNTIYF,TGTGCCAGCAGTCCGGGACAGGGTCCTGGAAACACCATATATTTT
NA,TRBJ1-5,TRBV6-5,NA,CASSYGGANNQPQHF,TGTGCCAGCAGTTACGGGGGGGCTAACAATCAGCCCCAGCATTTT
NA,TRBJ2-1,TRBV16,NA,CASSRNQGNEQFF,TGTGCCAGCAGCCGTAATCAGGGGAATGAGCAGTTCTTC
NA,TRBJ1-2,TRBV7-5,NA,CVRSLGGGTGYGYTF,TGTGTCAGAAGCTTAGGAGGAGGGACAGGGTATGGCTACACCTTC
NA,TRBJ1-2,TRBV5-4,TRBD1,CASSRQGTGNYGYTF,TGTGCCAGCAGCCGCCAAGGGACAGGCAACTATGGCTACACCTTC
NA,TRBJ2-3,TRBV5-1,TRBD2,CASTSGGAVDTQYF,TGCGCCAGCACCAGCGGGGGGGCGGTAGATACGCAGTATTTT
once,TRBJ2-6,TRBV7-6,NA,CASSSWTGTSGANVLTF,TGTGCCAGCAGCTCGTGGACTGGGACTTCTGGGGCCAACGTCCTGACTTTC
NA,TRBJ1-2,TRBV10-3,TRBD1,CAIRQGTYGYTF,TGTGCCATCCGACAGGGAACCTATGGCTACACCTTC
NA,TRBJ1-2,TRBV6-5,NA,CASSYSRGSNYGYTF,TGTGCCAGCAGTTACTCCCGGGGTTCGAACTATGGCTACACCTTC
NA,TRBJ1-2,TRBV6-5,NA,CASRGSGGNYGYTF,TGTGCCAGCAGAGGATCGGGCGGGAACTATGGCTACACCTTC
NA,TRBJ2-4,TRBV18,TRBD2,CASSTTSEGKNIQYF,TGTGCCAGCTCAACGACTAGCGAGGGCAAAAACATTCAGTACTTC
NA,TRBJ1-2,TRBV4-1,NA,CASSQEGVAGYTF,TGCGCCAGCAGCCAAGAAGGGGTAGCCGGCTACACCTTC
few,TRBJ2-7,TRBV9,TRBD2,CASSPRAGATYEQYF,TGTGCCAGCAGCCCCCGAGCGGGGGCGACCTACGAGCAGTACTTC
NA,TRBJ1-2,TRBV10-2,TRBD1,CASSETKGALSIF,TGCGCCAGCAGTGAAACAAAGGGGGCCCTGAGCATCTTC
NA,TRBJ1-6,TRBV6-5,TRBD1,CASRRPGQGRSPLHF,TGTGCCAGCAGGCGGCCAGGACAGGGACGTTCACCCCTCCACTTT
NA,TRBJ1-2,TRBV19,NA,CASSKSEFGGYTF,TGTGCCAGTAGTAAGAGCGAGTTTGGTGGCTACACCTTC
NA,TRBJ1-1,TRBV30,NA,CAWSPNQLRNTEAFF,TGTGCCTGGAGCCCGAATCAACTGAGGAACACTGAAGCTTTCTTT
NA,TRBJ1-1,TRBV18,NA,CASSFGQPNTEAFF,TGTGCCAGCTCATTCGGACAGCCGAACACTGAAGCTTTCTTT
NA,TRBJ2-7,TRBV5-1,TRBD1,CASSVTGGQTYEQYF,TGCGCCAGCAGCGTCACAGGGGGCCAAACCTACGAGCAGTACTTC
NA,TRBJ1-2,TRBV29-1,TRBD1,CSVEASGGNYGYTF,TGCAGCGTTGAAGCCTCAGGGGGGAACTATGGCTACACCTTC
NA,TRBJ1-6,TRBV5-4,TRBD1,CASSLAVTGVSNSPLHF,TGTGCCAGCAGCTTGGCCGTCACAGGGGTGTCGAATTCACCCCTCCACTTT
NA,TRBJ1-4,TRBV18,TRBD1,CASSQDRVAEKLFF,TGTGCCAGCTCACAGGACAGGGTAGCTGAAAAACTGTTTTTT
NA,TRBJ1-5,TRBV3-1/TRBV3-2,TRBD1,CASSRQGGQPQHF,TGTGCCAGCAGTCGACAGGGTGGTCAGCCCCAGCATTTT
NA,TRBJ2-7,TRBV4-1,NA,CASSTEQGLTYEQYF,TGCGCCAGCAGCACAGAACAGGGCCTGACCTACGAGCAGTACTTC
NA,TRBJ2-5,TRBV28,NA,CASSLPGARETQYF,TGTGCCAGCAGTTTACCAGGGGCTCGCGAGACCCAGTACTTC
NA,TRBJ1-2,TRBV25-1,TRBD1,CASTRTGAVYGYTF,TGTGCCAGCACCCGGACAGGGGCTGTCTATGGCTACACCTTC
NA,TRBJ1-1,TRBV18,NA,CASSPRFNMNTEAFF,TGTGCCAGCTCACCACGTTTCAACATGAACACTGAAGCTTTCTTT
once,TRBJ1-2,TRBV7-2,NA,CASSLSHRDYGYTF,TGTGCCAGCAGCTTATCGCACAGGGACTATGGCTACACCTTC
NA,TRBJ2-5,TRBV10-3,NA,CAISDFETQYF,TGTGCCATCAGTGACTTTGAGACCCAGTACTTC